The 26 T cell receptor beta chains below come from one sample, sequenced in a study of response to subunit inactivated influenza vaccine. TCRdb recomputed calls from the RT-PCR reads with MiXCR, one row per CDR3 protein. The sample lists hundreds of thousands of distinct CDR3 sequences, about a fifth seen once, with about 9.4% in the top ten. The sample in question was PBMCs from blood, obtained less than 22 months after vaccination. Source of these receptors: a man aged 50 to 69 who received an inactivated influenza vaccine.

This clonotype was counted between two and nine times. V is TRBV20-1 and J is TRBJ1-1, with D perhaps matching TRBD1 (5 bases). The CDR3 is 16 amino acids. The germline V gene encodes CDR1 DFQATT and CDR2 SNEGSKA (reference sequence). V lost 1 base, J lost 5 bases, and 20 bases lay in between. The CDR3 DNA sequence: TGCAGTGCTAGAGTCCGTGTTCCGGGGGATCGGACTGAAGCTTTCTTT. This codes for CSARVRVPGDRTEAFF.

This clonotype was observed at least ten times. This chain joins TRBV5-1 and TRBJ2-5; maybe TRBD2 (6 bases). Germline V gives CDR1 SGHRS, CDR2 YFSETQ. V shed 6 bases and J shed 2 bases, with 20 bases lying between them. CDR3 length equals 16 residues. CDR3 protein: CASISQLGSGQETQYF. The CDR3 DNA sequence: TGCGCCAGCATCTCACAGCTGGGTAGCGGACAAGAGACCCAGTACTTC.

The chain employs TRBV28 and TRBJ1-5, with 7 bases fitting TRBD1. V lost 3 bases to trimming and J lost 1 base; unmatched junction nucleotides: 12. The CDR3 length is 18 residues. Germline assignment: CDR1 MDHEN and CDR2 SYDVKM. Written as DNA, the CDR3 is TGTGCCAGCAGTTTTGTTGAAACAGGGGAGGGGAGCAATCAGCCCCAGCATTTT. Translation gives CASSFVETGEGSNQPQHF.

This clonotype was counted at least ten times. The chain is built from TRBV12-3 or TRBV12-4 and TRBJ1-2; D is possibly TRBD1 (5 bases). V dropped 5 bases and J dropped 4 bases, with 17 bases sitting between them. The CDR3 is 15 amino acids. The CDR3 sequence: CASSQDEQATYGYTF. For the CDR3, the DNA is TGTGCCAGCAGTCAGGATGAACAGGCCACCTATGGCTACACCTTC.

This clonotype came up a few times. The chain is built from TRBV6-4 and TRBJ1-5; 9 bases are shared with TRBD1. V trimming: 6 bases; J trimming: 7 bases; junction bases outside the gene matches: 4. The CDR3 contains 13 residues. Germline V gene lookup returns CDR1 MRHNA and CDR2 SNTAGT. CDR3 region: CASRGTGQQPQHF. Written as DNA, the CDR3 is TGTGCCAGCAGGGGGACAGGGCAACAGCCCCAGCATTTT.

This clonotype was seen only a few times. The gene calls are TRBV19 and TRBJ1-4; D gene unclear. In germline, CDR1 is LNHDA, CDR2 SQIVND (reference sequence). V gave up 7 bases and J gave up 7 bases, with 10 bases separating them. This CDR3 is 12 amino acids long. The CDR3 reads CASNRRTEKLFF. The DNA of the CDR3 is TGTGCCAGTAATAGGCGTACTGAAAAACTGTTTTTT.

This clonotype was seen at least ten times. The chain couples TRBV7-9 to TRBJ1-2; perhaps TRBD1 as D (6 bases). The CDR3 is 16 residues long. The V gene's germline CDR1 is SEHNR and CDR2 FQNEAQ (reference sequence). V was cut by 0 bases and J by 5 bases, with 16 bases left in between. CDR3 in DNA: TGTGCCAGCAGCTTAGCAACAGGGAAGGGGAGGTATGGCTACACCTTC. Translating it yields CASSLATGKGRYGYTF.

This clonotype was detected only a few times. The chain carries TRBV12-3 or TRBV12-4 and TRBJ1-2; maybe TRBD1 (6 bases). This CDR3 contains 14 residues. V dropped 6 bases and J dropped 6 bases, with 17 bases sitting between them. The CDR3, as DNA: TGTGCCAGCAGCTCGGGCGGAGCAGGGGATGGCTACACCTTC. This encodes CASSSGGAGDGYTF.

The V and J genes are TRBV5-4 and TRBJ1-1; 7 bases are shared with TRBD1. The CDR3 has 17 amino acids. Per germline, CDR1 SGHNT and CDR2 YYREEE (reference sequence). V lost 4 bases to trimming and J lost 0 bases; unmatched junction nucleotides: 12. The CDR3 here is CASSKGDSIFMNTEAFF. In DNA, the CDR3 is TGTGCCAGCAGCAAGGGGGACAGCATCTTTATGAACACTGAAGCTTTCTTT. Using reference TRBV5-4 and TRBJ1-1 for the parts outside the CDR3, the full variable domain is ETGVTQSPTHLIKTRGQQVTLRCSSQSGHNTVSWYQQALGQGPQFIFQYYREEENGRGNFPPRFSGLQFPNYSSELNVNALELDDSALYLCASSKGDSIFMNTEAFFGQGTRLTVV.

The V and J genes are TRBV5-6 and TRBJ2-5, with D tentatively TRBD1 or TRBD2 (5 bases each). Between the trimmed V and J ends, which lost 0 bases and 4 bases, there was a span of 7 bases. Germline V CDR1 and CDR2: SGHDT, YYEEEE. The length of the CDR3 is 13 residues. CDR3 sequence reads: CASSLAGTETQYF. The CDR3 region has the DNA TGTGCCAGCAGCTTGGCCGGGACAGAGACCCAGTACTTC.

This clonotype turned up a few times. V and J are TRBV6-2 or TRBV6-3 and TRBJ1-3; 9 nucleotides align to TRBD1. The CDR3 sequence is 21 residues long. Trimming cost V 5 bases and J 0 bases; bases outside gene matches: 20. Germline-derived CDR1 and CDR2 are MNHEY and SVGEGT. CDR3 region: CASSPYSGTGYFWDSGNTIYF. In nucleotides, the CDR3 is TGTGCCAGCAGTCCCTACTCCGGGACAGGGTATTTTTGGGACTCTGGAAACACCATATATTTT.

The gene calls are TRBV20-1 and TRBJ2-5, with D tentatively TRBD2 (6 bases). Deletions cut 6 bases from V and 2 bases from J, with 22 bases between. This CDR3 region has 16 residues. Germline V lookup: CDR1 DFQATT, CDR2 SNEGSKA (reference sequence). The CDR3: CSALPRTAGSQETQYF. The DNA of the CDR3 is TGCAGTGCCCTGCCCCGAACGGCGGGGTCTCAAGAGACCCAGTACTTC.

This clonotype was seen only a few times. The V call is TRBV5-1, the J call TRBJ1-1; D not certain. The CDR3 consists of 13 residues. The germline gives CDR1 SGHRS, CDR2 YFSETQ. The V end lost 0 bases, the J end lost 3 bases, and 6 bases lay between the germline ends. Here the CDR3 DNA reads TGCGCCAGCAGCTTGGACAGTCACACTGAAGCTTTCTTT. The encoded protein is CASSLDSHTEAFF.

This clonotype appeared a few times. The chain has TRBV20-1 and TRBJ1-5; D perhaps matches TRBD1 (6 bases). With 4 bases removed from V and 0 bases from J, the gap between germline ends came to 7 bases. The CDR3 has 13 amino acids. In germline, CDR1 is DFQATT, CDR2 SNEGSKA (reference sequence). For the CDR3, the DNA is TGCAGTGCTAACAGGGATAGCAATCAGCCCCAGCATTTT. It codes for CSANRDSNQPQHF.

In this sample, this clonotype turned up a few times. The rearrangement links TRBV29-1 to TRBJ2-7; unclear D gene. CDR1 is SQVTM and CDR2 is ANQGSEA in the germline V gene. The germline V and J ends were trimmed by 6 bases and 2 bases, with 14 bases remaining between them. The CDR3 loop spans 13 amino acids. CDR3 DNA: TGCAGCGTAGAGACGGAACACCCCTACGAGCAGTACTTC. It encodes CSVETEHPYEQYF.

J is TRBJ2-6 and V is TRBV29-1; D is possibly TRBD2 (5 bases). This CDR3 spans 14 amino acids. Germline V gene lookup returns CDR1 SQVTM and CDR2 ANQGSEA. Trimming cost V 1 base and J 2 bases, with 6 bases left between them. In nucleotides, the CDR3 is TGCAGCGTTGAAGGGGGAGCTGGGGCCAACGTCCTGACTTTC. Translated, it gives CSVEGGAGANVLTF.

This clonotype occurred a few times. The chain has TRBV2 and TRBJ1-2; D is ambiguous. Trimming took 6 bases from V and 4 from J, leaving 15 bases between them. CDR3 length equals 14 residues. Germline CDR1 SNHLY, CDR2 FYNNEI. The CDR3 DNA reads TGTGCCAGCAGGGGTCGACGGACCAGCTATGGCTACACCTTC. This codes for CASRGRRTSYGYTF. The variable domain in full, with the rest retrieved from reference TRBV2 and TRBJ1-2, is EPEVTQTPSHQVTQMGQEVILRCVPISNHLYFYWYRQILGQKVEFLVSFYNNEISEKSEIFDDQFSVERPDGSNFTLKIRSTKLEDSAMYFCASRGRRTSYGYTFGSGTRLTVV.

The chain uses TRBV12-3 or TRBV12-4 and TRBJ1-5, with D hard to call. Trimming shortened V by 3 bases and J by 6 bases, and 9 bases separated the two germline ends. This CDR3 contains 13 residues. The DNA of the CDR3 is TGTGCCAGCAGTTTTATCGGAATTCAGCCCCAGCATTTT. Translation gives CASSFIGIQPQHF.

Comments on this clonotype: Its ends do not fully match the called genes, so a read error is possible. The rearrangement uses TRBV15 and TRBJ1-6; D is ambiguous. The germline V gene encodes CDR1 LNHNV and CDR2 YYDKDF (reference sequence). CDR3 length: 16 residues. The chain's CDR3 is CATSRNEPILGSALHF. For the CDR3, the DNA is TGTGCCACCAGCAGAAACGAACCAATCCTGGGTTCAGCCCTCCACTTT.

This clonotype was observed a few times. The chain's CDR3 is CASKLGRNTEAFF. DNA for the CDR3: TGTGCCAGTAAGCTAGGGAGGAACACTGAAGCTTTCTTT. The V and J genes are TRBV19 and TRBJ1-1; D is ambiguous. V was clipped by 7 bases and J by 1 base, with 10 bases between them. This CDR3 region has 13 residues. The germline gives CDR1 LNHDA, CDR2 SQIVND (reference sequence).

The chain couples TRBV4-3 to TRBJ2-1; weak D call: TRBD1 (5 bases). V was shortened by 1 base and J by 1 base, with 8 bases between the two germline ends. Germline V gene lookup returns CDR1 LGHNA and CDR2 YSLEER. CDR3 length equals 15 residues. The CDR3 DNA follows: TGCGCCAGCAGCCAAGTTTACAGGTCCTACAATGAGCAGTTCTTC. Amino acid sequence: CASSQVYRSYNEQFF.

This clonotype was seen a handful of times. J is TRBJ1-1 and V is TRBV11-2, with 7 bases fitting TRBD1. With V trimmed by 6 bases and J by 1 base, 5 bases remained unmatched. The CDR3 runs 14 residues. CDR1 SGHAT and CDR2 FQNNGV come from the germline V gene. The CDR3 reads CASRRQGPNTEAFF. In DNA, the CDR3 is TGTGCCAGCAGACGACAGGGTCCGAACACTGAAGCTTTCTTT.

This clonotype has just a few counts. This rearrangement joins TRBV7-9 to TRBJ1-1; D might be TRBD1 (5 bases). V dropped 5 bases and J dropped 4 bases, with 11 bases sitting between them. Germline V gene sequence: CDR1 SEHNR, CDR2 FQNEAQ (reference sequence). The CDR3 sequence is 13 residues long. The CDR3 here is CASSAGRLTEAFF. The CDR3, as DNA: TGTGCCAGCAGCGCAGGGCGTCTCACTGAAGCTTTCTTT.

The V and J genes are TRBV4-1 and TRBJ2-3, with 11 positions matching TRBD2. Germline V CDR1 and CDR2: MGHRA, YSYEKL. The V segment lost 4 bases and the J segment 1 base; nucleotides outside the gene matches: 7. The CDR3 length is 17 residues. The CDR3 here is CASSRSPGLAGTDTQYF. CDR3 nucleotide sequence: TGCGCCAGCAGCCGATCCCCGGGACTAGCGGGCACAGATACGCAGTATTTT.

This chain uses TRBV5-4 with TRBJ1-5; a weak D match, TRBD1 (6 bases). The CDR3 sequence is 14 residues long. Germline CDR1 reads SGHNT; CDR2 reads YYREEE (reference sequence). V gave up 4 bases and J gave up 6 bases, with 14 bases separating them. For the CDR3, the DNA is TGTGCCAGCAGCCTACAGGGTTCGGGTCAGCCCCAGCATTTT. Translation: CASSLQGSGQPQHF.

This clonotype was seen only a few times. The chain joins TRBV6-2 or TRBV6-3 to TRBJ2-2, with TRBD2 matching over 14 bases. CDR1 MNHEY and CDR2 SVGEGT come from the germline V gene. The length of the CDR3 is 21 residues. The trim removed 2 bases at V and 4 bases at J, leaving 15 bases unmatched. Here the CDR3 reads CASSYQGTSGRGLWGTGELFF. The CDR3 bases are TGTGCCAGCAGTTACCAGGGGACTAGCGGGAGAGGTCTTTGGGGCACCGGGGAGCTGTTTTTT.